This TCR beta chain comes out of a study of shared clonotypes between healthy human individuals (dated by TCRdb to 2019 to 2021). Notes on the research overall: The cohort comprised two women and three men aged 18 to 49 years. Libraries were prepared and TCR repertoires were sequenced by different laboratories using diverse techniques, in order to increase sequencing depth and limit assay-specific biases. For each donor, CD4 naive and CD4 memory were each given three plates, CD8 naive was given two plates, and CD8 memory was given one plate. Per donor, leukapheresis produced somewhere between about 0.85 and 10 billion PBMCs. Blood TCR repertoires of a handful of healthy adults were deeply sequenced to estimate repertoire size and the extent of clonotype sharing between individuals.

Concerning this clone itself: Its target antigen remains unknown. No per-base quality is available; no much larger clone lies one base away.

Overall results and qualifications from the work: Based on pairwise subsampling, the degree of clonotype sharing among donors was expected to be affected by sequencing depth. Even with the large sequencing depth, rarefaction of the sorted-subset datasets indicated that sequencing was incomplete. Clonotypes shared by all four sorted-subset donors showed higher generation probabilities than non-shared clonotypes. About 5% of naive CD4, around 3.6% of naive CD8, 2.3% of memory CD4, and approximately 0.4% of memory CD8 clonotypes were shared across four donors. Because the study included a small number of donors, the genetic and exposure-history diversity represented was limited. Sampling was restricted to blood, and TCR repertoires in tissues likely differ from the TCR repertoires found in blood. Naive subsets generally had larger estimated clonotype richness than memory subsets.

TCR CDR3 regions were amplified from genomic DNA by multiplex PCR using the deep immunoSEQ assay. Genomic DNA extracted from each cell subset was distributed evenly over all wells of several immunoSEQ 96-well plates, and each plate served as one replicate. For sorted subsets, 150 to 250 ng of genomic DNA, equivalent to roughly 33,000 T cell genomes, went into each replicate PCR. Purified libraries were quantified with a Qubit 3.0 fluorometer, sized on a Bioanalyzer 2100, and re-quantified with the KAPA Library Quantification kit. Every immunoSEQ 96-well plate was sequenced on a separate single-read 150-cycle Illumina NextSeq 550 flow cell. In the paper's pipeline: Because the immunoSEQ output included only junctional sequences and no quality scores, the filtering could not be the same as the filtering used for full-length reads. To assign V/J genes and CDR3, sequences were annotated against IMGT germline references using PyIR, a Python wrapper for IgBLAST v1.9. Reads were removed for weak V/J assignments (E-value above 1e-6), missing CDR3, stop codons, out-of-frame junctions, or ambiguous translated residues. V3J clonotypes were defined as sequences sharing an identical inferred V gene, J gene, and CDR3 amino acid sequence. To compute the percentage overlap between repertoires, the number of shared unique clonotypes was divided by the size of the smaller repertoire. RTK rarefaction, the Chao1 estimator, and Recon v2.1 estimates of unobserved clonotypes were used to assess repertoire richness. OLGA was used to compute generation probabilities for all TCRbeta clonotypes that the gDNA method yielded from a few donors. Entries here come from immuneACCESS through TCRdb and include only in-frame sequences with V and J called. Some clones fail to appear in such tables; in the studies checked, an unresolved V gene covers under half of the shortfall, and the cause of the remainder is unknown. V and J calls and clone size are those listed in that table; D and trimming were worked out from the DNA. In all, the sample holds more than 2,000,000 clones, and approximately 94% of those were seen once. The top ten constitute around 0.14% of the sample.

Donors were healthy HIV-negative adults with no recently reported acute infections or vaccinations. Every donor was a Caucasian adult living in Nashville, Tennessee, USA. CD4+ T cells were enriched by magnetic negative selection, after which naive cells were positively selected on CD45RA and the negative fraction was taken as the memory subset. Blood was obtained by leukapheresis, after which PBMCs were separated by Ficoll-Histopaque density gradient centrifugation and cryopreserved in liquid nitrogen vapor phase. Purity and quantity of every magnetically sorted T cell population were checked by analytical flow cytometry. Each sorted fraction had its genomic DNA isolated and then quantified by UV absorbance on a Nanodrop 2000c. Including cysteine and phenylalanine, the CDR3 has 16 amino acids. Just CDR3 DNA is preserved here, 48 bases in frame from base 1. The germline V gene (reference sequence) sets CDR1 to SGHNT and CDR2 to YYREEE. The germline V and J ends show losses of 4 bases and 2 bases respectively, and no gene match explains 6 bases of the junction.

This receptor was identified in a man younger than 35 in good health. What was sequenced was naive CD4+ T cells sorted from blood. The intended sense of this specimen's cell subset or site label: CD45RA+ positively selected. In this chain, TRBV5-4 is recombined with TRBJ2-1, with TRBD1 matching 10 junction bases. At the DNA level, the sequence is TGTGCCAGCAGCACCAGGGACAGGGGCGCCTACAATGAGCAGTTCTTC. This sequence encodes CASSTRDRGAYNEQFF.